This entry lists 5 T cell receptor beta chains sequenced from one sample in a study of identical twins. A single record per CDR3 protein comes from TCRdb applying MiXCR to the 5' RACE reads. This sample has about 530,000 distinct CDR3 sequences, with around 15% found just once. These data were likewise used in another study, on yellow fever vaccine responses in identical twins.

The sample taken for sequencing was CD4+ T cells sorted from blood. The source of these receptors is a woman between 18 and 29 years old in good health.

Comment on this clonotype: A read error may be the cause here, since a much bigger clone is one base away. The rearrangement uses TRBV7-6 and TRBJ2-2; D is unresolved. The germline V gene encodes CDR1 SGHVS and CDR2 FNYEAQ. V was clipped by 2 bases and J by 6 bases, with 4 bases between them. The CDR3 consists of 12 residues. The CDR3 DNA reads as TGTGCCAGCAGCTTAATGGCCGGGGAGCTGTTTTTT. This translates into CASSLMAGELFF.

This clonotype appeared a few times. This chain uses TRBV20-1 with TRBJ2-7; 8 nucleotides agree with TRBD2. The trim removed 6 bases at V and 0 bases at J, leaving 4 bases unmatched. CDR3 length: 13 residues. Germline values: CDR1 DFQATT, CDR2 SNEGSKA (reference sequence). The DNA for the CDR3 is TGCAGTGCCCTGAGCGGGAGCTCCTACGAGCAGTACTTC. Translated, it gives CSALSGSSYEQYF.

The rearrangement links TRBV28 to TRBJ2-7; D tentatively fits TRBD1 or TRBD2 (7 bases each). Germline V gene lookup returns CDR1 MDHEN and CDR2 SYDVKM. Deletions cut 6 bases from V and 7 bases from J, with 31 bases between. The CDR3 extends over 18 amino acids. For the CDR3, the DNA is TGTGCCAGCAGCCCAGGGGGGGTGGCAGGACCAGTAGTGAGGGAGCAGTACGTC. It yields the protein CASSPGGVAGPVVREQYV.

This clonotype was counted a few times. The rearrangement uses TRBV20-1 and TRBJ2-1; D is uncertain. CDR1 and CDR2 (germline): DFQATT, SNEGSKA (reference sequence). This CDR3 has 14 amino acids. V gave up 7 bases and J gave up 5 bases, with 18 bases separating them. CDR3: CSGLSQNGNNEQFF. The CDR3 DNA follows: TGCAGTGGACTTAGCCAGAACGGAAACAATGAGCAGTTCTTC.

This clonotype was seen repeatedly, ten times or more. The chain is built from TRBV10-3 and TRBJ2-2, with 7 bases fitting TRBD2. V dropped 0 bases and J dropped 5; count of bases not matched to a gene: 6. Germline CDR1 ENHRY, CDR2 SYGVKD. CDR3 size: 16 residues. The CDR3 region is CAISESPGRSTGELFF. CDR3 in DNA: TGTGCCATCAGTGAGTCGCCCGGGAGGTCGACCGGGGAGCTGTTTTTT.